This T cell receptor (beta chain) was retrieved from a study of identical twins. Study-level results: Clonotypes of the beta chain that were abundant in cord blood carried fewer insertions (memory repertoires showed none). Models predicted too little out-of-frame TCR alpha sharing in monozygotic twins.

This clonotype was picked up many times. The antigen remains unidentified. Looked up from germline, CDR1 is DFQATT and CDR2 is SNEGSKA (reference sequence). Trimming removed 3 bases at V and 4 bases at J, with 9 bases between. The CDR3 is 12 amino acids. TCRdb recomputed calls from the 5' RACE reads with MiXCR, one row per CDR3 protein. The sample holds hundreds of thousands of distinct CDR3 sequences; about 8% are singletons and the top ten take 2% to 2.5%. The same sample was also studied in work on yellow fever vaccine responses in identical twins.

The TCR sequence derives from a woman aged 18 to 35 in good health. Sequenced material: memory (CD45RO+) T cells sorted from blood. V is TRBV20-1 and J is TRBJ2-5; D unresolved. CDR3 nucleotide sequence: TGCAGTGCTAGGGAAGAAGTAGAGACCCAGTACTTC. Translation: CSAREEVETQYF.